The 14 T cell receptor delta chains in this list originate from one sample, sequenced in a study of gamma-delta T cells after stem cell transplantation. TCRdb called clones from the RT-PCR reads again using CATT. Among some 14,000 delta-chain clones, 9% to 9.5% were seen once, and the ten largest hold about 60%. Input material: gamma-delta T cells. The receptors shown here come from a human donor. It is not recorded whose cells these are; they may come from a transplant donor.

By its share, this clone is medium-sized. Different DNA sequences within this sample yield the same CDR3. The chain joins TRDV2 to TRDJ1, with D maybe TRDD3 (6 bases). Per germline, CDR1 GEAIGNYY and CDR2 EKD. Trimming took off 3 bases at V and 1 base at J, with 29 bases between the two ends. The CDR3 length is 20 residues. The DNA for the CDR3 is TGTGCCTGTGACGGCCCCGTCGGTGGGGGCCCTAAGGGCACCACCGATAAACTCATCTTT. It codes for CACDGPVGGGPKGTTDKLIF.

Comment on this clone: The TCRdb protein comes from a much larger clone and disagrees with this DNA's translation at residue 10, likely due to a read error; the protein given here is derived from the DNA. The genes are TRDV2 and TRDJ1; D perhaps matches TRDD3 (6 bases). With 0 bases removed from V and 5 bases from J, the gap between germline ends came to 21 bases. Per the germline V gene, CDR1 is GEAIGNYY and CDR2 is EKD. There are 17 residues in the CDR3. The CDR3 region has the DNA TGTGCCTGTGACACCGTCCGATCTGGGGTACTTCTTGATAAACTCATCTTT. Its protein is CACDTVRSGVLLDKLIF.

This clone was seen more than once but under ten times. This DNA translates differently at residue 12 from the TCRdb protein, which is that of a much larger clone; a read error is likely, and the protein shown is the DNA's own translation. The rearrangement links TRDV2 to TRDJ1; 9 nucleotides match TRDD3. This CDR3 contains 16 residues. Per germline, CDR1 GEAIGNYY and CDR2 EKD. DNA of the CDR3: TGTGCCTGTGACACCGTTGGGGGATATTACACCGGTAAACTCATCTTT. It translates to CACDTVGGYYTGKLIF.

The sample holds a few counts of this clone. This DNA translates differently at residue 7 from the TCRdb protein, which is that of a much larger clone; a read error is likely, and the protein shown is the DNA's own translation. The CDR3 spells CACDKTKGTLSSWDTRQMFF. The DNA of the CDR3 is TGTGCCTGTGACAAAACGAAGGGGACTTTAAGCTCCTGGGACACCCGACAGATGTTTTTC. The chain links TRDV2 to TRDJ3, with a tentative D call TRDD3 (5 bases). This CDR3 is built from 20 residues. Germline V gene data show CDR1 as GEAIGNYY and CDR2 as EKD. V was trimmed by 2 bases and J by 0 bases, leaving 19 bases between them.

This clone rates as medium-sized (0.01 to 0.1%). Other DNA variants within this sample encode the same CDR3. This chain links TRDV1 with TRDJ1; 8 positions match TRDD3. In germline, CDR1 is TSWWSYY, CDR2 QGS. CDR3 size: 24 residues. Trimming at V came to 2 bases and at J to 0 bases, leaving 29 bases not matched to a gene. The CDR3 DNA reads as TGTGCTCTTGGGGAAGGGGTCTTCCACGCCTTACTGGGGGCGTATTCCTTCTACACCGATAAACTCATCTTT. Translated, it gives CALGEGVFHALLGAYSFYTDKLIF.

This clone was counted a few times. This sequence joins TRDV2 and TRDJ1; 9 positions agree with TRDD3. CDR1 and CDR2 from the germline V gene are GEAIGNYY and EKD. The V segment lost 0 bases and the J segment 7 bases; nucleotides outside the gene matches: 14. This CDR3 comprises 17 residues. The CDR3: CACDTRLGDRTRSKLIF. The CDR3 nucleotides are TGTGCCTGTGACACCCGCCTGGGGGATCGAACGAGGAGTAAACTCATCTTT.

This clone was counted a few times. A read error likely explains why the TCRdb protein, taken from a much larger clone, differs from this DNA's translation at residue 11; the protein shown is translated from the DNA. The chain uses TRDV2 and TRDJ3; 12 nucleotides align to TRDD3. The CDR3 is made up of 20 amino acids. The V gene's germline CDR1 is GEAIGNYY and CDR2 EKD. With V trimmed by 4 bases and J by 0 bases, 9 bases remained unmatched. CDR3 protein: CACERVLGDTRSWDTRQMFF. The DNA for the CDR3 is TGTGCCTGTGAACGAGTACTGGGGGATACACGCTCCTGGGACACCCGACAGATGTTTTTC.

This clone came up a few times. V and J are TRDV2 and TRDJ1, with a possible D match to TRDD2 (6 bases). Germline lookup yields CDR1 GEAIGNYY and CDR2 EKD. Trimming stripped 0 bases from V and 0 bases from J, with 22 bases between. The CDR3 has 19 residues. This chain's CDR3 is CACDTGPTTVGWYTDKLIF. CDR3 DNA sequence: TGTGCCTGTGACACCGGTCCTACTACTGTGGGATGGTACACCGATAAACTCATCTTT.

Although no V gene was called, TRDJ1 is the J gene; whether TRDD3, the table's D call, matches the DNA was not checked. The CDR3 sequence is 11 residues long. As DNA, the CDR3 is TGCTCTTACGTCCTGGGGGATAAACTCATCTTT. Translating gives CSYVLGDKLIF.

Regarding this clone: It differs at one base from a far larger clone, so likely a read error. The sample contains more than one DNA sequence encoding this CDR3. The chain links TRDV2 to TRDJ1; 8 positions match TRDD3. The CDR3 has 19 amino acids. The J segment lost 3 bases and the V segment lost 2 bases, leaving 19 bases of the junction unmatched. The V gene's germline CDR1 is GEAIGNYY and CDR2 EKD. The CDR3 region has the DNA TGTGCCTGTGACAGCGTACTAGGGGATACCTCCTCACGGGCCGATAAACTCATCTTT. Its translation: CACDSVLGDTSSRADKLIF.

This clone was detected many times. This DNA's translation differs at residue 5 from TCRdb's protein, which comes from a much larger clone; a read error is likely, and the protein shown is translated from the DNA. The chain links TRDV2 to TRDJ1, with D tentatively TRDD2 (6 bases). This CDR3 is 18 amino acids long. V was trimmed by 4 bases and J by 4 bases, leaving 27 bases between them. Germline CDR1 is GEAIGNYY and CDR2 is EKD. This CDR3 reads CACDTVSLPRGLDDKLIF. CDR3 bases: TGTGCCTGTGATACGGTTAGCCTTCCCCGAGGGCTGGACGATAAACTCATCTTT.

Only one count was recorded for this clone. Sequence at one end of the junction differs from germline and may be a read error. V usage is TRDV2 and J usage is TRDJ1; 7 nucleotides line up with TRDD3. The CDR3 has 18 amino acids. Germline V lookup: CDR1 GEAIGNYY, CDR2 EKD. The CDR3 protein is CACDTVGTGVSCPEKLIF. In nucleotides, the CDR3 is TGTGCCTGTGACACCGTGGGAACTGGGGTATCCTGCCCCGAGAAACTCATCTTT.

This clone was picked up a small number of times. With only one base between it and a far larger clone, this is likely a read error. This specimen includes other DNA sequences encoding the same CDR3. This chain connects TRDV2 to TRDJ1, with TRDD3 matching over 8 bases. CDR1 is GEAIGNYY, CDR2 EKD, per germline. This CDR3 contains 18 residues. CDR3 in amino acids: CACDRIHTGGLKGDKLIF. CDR3 in DNA: TGTGCCTGTGACAGAATCCATACTGGGGGCCTCAAAGGGGATAAACTCATCTTC.

Points on this clone: The protein in TCRdb stems from a much larger clone and differs at residue 15 from this DNA's translation, likely a read error; here the protein is translated from the DNA. CDR3: CACDLLGEETYTDKPIF. The CDR3 DNA is TGTGCCTGTGACTTACTGGGGGAGGAGACCTACACCGATAAACCCATCTTT. V is TRDV2 and J is TRDJ1; 9 bases are shared with TRDD3. This CDR3 is built from 17 residues. The V gene's germline CDR1 is GEAIGNYY and CDR2 EKD.